This TCR beta chain was recorded in a study of shared clonotypes between healthy human individuals. The CDR3 runs to 14 residues. The V end lost 7 bases, the J end lost 4 bases, and 16 bases lay between the germline ends. Germline CDR1 SEHNR, CDR2 FQNEAQ (reference sequence). This clone was counted a single time. Its antigen is unidentified. Notes on the study in general: The study found lower generation probabilities in non-shared clonotypes than in those shared by all four donors. The represented genetic and exposure-history diversity was limited by the small number of donors. Sequencing of the sorted subsets was shown by rarefaction to be incomplete despite large depth.

CD4+ cells underwent separation, giving CD45RA+ naive and CD45RA-negative memory subsets. Only in-frame clones appear in the TCRdb table, and some are missing; sequencing was by immunoSEQ multiplex PCR. The sample includes 650,000 to 800,000 clones, around 70% of them seen just once. The receptor's source is a woman aged 25 to 39 in good health. What was sequenced was memory CD4+ T cells sorted from blood. Subset defined: CD45RA-negative fraction. The rearrangement uses TRBV7-9 and TRBJ1-2, with D maybe TRBD1 (5 bases). In nucleotides, the CDR3 is TGTGCCAGCACCTATGGGGGGGGTAGCTATGGCTACACCTTC. Amino acids: CASTYGGGSYGYTF.